This T cell receptor (beta chain) stems from a study of T-cell reconstitution after alpha-beta-depleted transplantation in children. Germline values: CDR1 SQVTM, CDR2 ANQGSEA. V shed 5 bases and J 1 base; nucleotides not matched to a gene: 7. This CDR3 comprises 14 residues. Unique molecular identifiers were used in preparing the TCRbeta library. TCRdb processed the PCR reads anew with MiXCR; each CDR3 protein has one entry. There are some 590,000 distinct CDR3 sequences in the sample; 10% to 13% occur only once, and less than 5% lies in the top ten. This chain uses TRBV29-1 with TRBJ2-7, with TRBD2 identical over 8 bases. The clonotype was recovered from a human donor who donated a stem cell graft to a child with acute myeloid leukemia. Sequenced material: PBMCs from the stem cell graft donor, taken from the stem cell graft. The CDR3 here is CSVSLTSASYEQYF. The CDR3 nucleotides read TGCAGCGTTAGTCTGACTAGCGCTTCCTACGAGCAGTACTTC.